The sequence of this T cell receptor beta chain was determined in a study of blood T cell repertoires in COVID-19. Study context: Acute and convalescent COVID-19 specimens originated in the United States, Italy and Spain.

Trimming pared 1 base from V and 4 bases from J, leaving 7 bases between. Germline values: CDR1 LGHNT, CDR2 FRNRAP. CDR3 size: 14 residues. The protocol was immunoSEQ multiplex PCR, while the TCRdb copy is restricted to in-frame clones and leaves out a portion. Among about 200,000 clones, 85% were seen once, and the ten largest hold more than 2%. The origin of this receptor is a woman aged 70-85 years with COVID-19, enrolled during active disease. Sequencing was performed on peripheral blood. The V call is TRBV12-5, the J call TRBJ1-4; no clear D gene. For the CDR3, the DNA is TGTGCTAGTGGTTTGGGGCAGATTAATGAAAAACTGTTTTTT. Amino acids: CASGLGQINEKLFF. The complete variable domain, with remaining parts taken from reference TRBV12-5 and TRBJ1-4, reads DARVTQTPRHKVTEMGQEVTMRCQPILGHNTVFWYRQTMMQGLELLAYFRNRAPLDDSGMPKDRFSAEMPDATLATLKIQPSEPRDSAVYFCASGLGQINEKLFFGSGTQLSVL.